The 17 T cell receptor beta chains below all came from one sample that was sequenced in a study of blood T cells in healthy people across ages (dated by TCRdb to the mid-2010s). Library method: 5' RACE. Instrument on record: Illumina HiSeq 2500. The second PCR ran for about 6 to 11 cycles and used a J-beta primer mix along with a sample-barcoded 5' primer. Through fastp at Q25 and MiXCR, TCRdb rebuilt clones from the public reads, retaining in-frame beta chains. Merged by CDR3 protein, the rows form single entries marked with the most common genes and DNA. The sample profile shows 1.5 million to 2 million distinct CDR3 sequences; over 25% of them were found once. The biggest ten clones account for over 7% of the sample. The source material was blood. The receptors shown here come from a woman between 25 and 40 years old in good health.

This clonotype was seen more than once but under ten times. The chain links TRBV5-1 to TRBJ1-4; 7 bases map to TRBD1. Trimming removed 4 bases from V and 8 bases from J; junction bases left unmatched: 8. CDR3 length equals 14 residues. CDR1 SGHRS and CDR2 YFSETQ come from the germline V gene. The CDR3: CASSPRDSKEKLFF. CDR3 nucleotide sequence: TGCGCCAGCAGCCCCCGGGACAGTAAAGAAAAACTGTTTTTT.

This clonotype was seen only a few times. The chain carries TRBV12-3 or TRBV12-4 and TRBJ2-1; TRBD2 is a possible D gene (6 bases). V lost 6 bases, J lost 5 bases, and 17 bases lay in between. The CDR3 has 15 amino acids. The CDR3 region is CASRLGVAANNEQFF. CDR3 bases: TGTGCCAGCAGACTTGGTGTAGCGGCCAACAATGAGCAGTTCTTC.

The rearrangement uses TRBV19 and TRBJ1-5, with no clear D. Germline lookup yields CDR1 LNHDA and CDR2 SQIVND (reference sequence). This CDR3 has 13 residues. The V and J ends lost 0 bases and 5 bases respectively, with 5 bases between them. The CDR3 region is CASSIDWDQPQHF. The CDR3 bases are TGTGCCAGTAGTATAGACTGGGATCAGCCCCAGCATTTT. Full variable domain (rest looked up from reference TRBV19 and TRBJ1-5): DGGITQSPKYLFRKEGQNVTLSCEQNLNHDAMYWYRQDPGQGLRLIYYSQIVNDFQKGDIAEGYSVSREKKESFPLTVTSAQKNPTAFYLCASSIDWDQPQHFGDGTRLSIL.

This clonotype has a handful of counts. The rearrangement links TRBV29-1 to TRBJ2-7; possibly TRBD1 or TRBD2 for D (5 bases each). There are 14 residues in the CDR3. V was clipped by 5 bases and J by 2 bases, with 16 bases between them. The germline V gene has CDR1 SQVTM and CDR2 ANQGSEA. The CDR3 here is CSVRIRGRAYEQYF. The CDR3 DNA sequence: TGCAGCGTTCGAATCCGGGGCAGAGCCTACGAGCAGTACTTC.

On this clonotype itself: A much larger clone is a single base away; this may be a read error. This rearrangement joins TRBV10-3 to TRBJ2-1, with 9 positions matching TRBD1. CDR1 ENHRY and CDR2 SYGVKD come from the germline V gene. The CDR3 runs to 12 residues. Here the CDR3 DNA reads TGTGTCATGGGGACAGGGACCGATGAGCAGTTCTTC. Translation gives CVMGTGTDEQFF.

Comments on this clonotype: A read error may account for a junction end that differs from germline. The rearrangement joins TRBV7-3 to TRBJ2-2; D might be TRBD1 (6 bases). The CDR3 spans 15 residues. Germline CDR1 is SGHTA and CDR2 is FQGTGA. The CDR3 sequence: CASSLRGEGTGEPFF. As DNA, the CDR3 is TGTGCCAGCAGCCTCAGGGGAGAAGGGACCGGGGAGCCGTTTTTT.

This chain uses TRBV12-3 or TRBV12-4 with TRBJ1-1; no reliable D call. The length of the CDR3 is 14 residues. The V gene lost 7 bases and the J gene lost 4 bases, with 16 bases spanning the gap. CDR3 nucleotide sequence: TGTGCCAGCACCCAAAGCGGGGTGATCACTGAAGCTTTCTTT. This gives the protein CASTQSGVITEAFF.

This clonotype was counted at least ten times. The chain combines TRBV20-1 with TRBJ2-5; 7 nucleotides align to TRBD2. Germline loops: CDR1 DFQATT, CDR2 SNEGSKA (reference sequence). V was clipped by 4 bases and J by 4 bases; unmatched bases: 9. This CDR3 is 14 amino acids long. The CDR3 DNA is TGCAGTGCTACCCCTTGGCGGGGGAGAGAGACCCAGTACTTC. It specifies CSATPWRGRETQYF.

CDR3 nucleotide sequence: TGTGCCAGCAGCTTAGCGCGGGGGACAGGGGGAACAGATACGCAGTATTTT. It yields the protein CASSLARGTGGTDTQYF. The chain carries TRBV7-2 and TRBJ2-3, with 11 bases aligning to TRBD1. The germline gives CDR1 SGHTA, CDR2 FQGNSA. The CDR3 is 17 amino acids. Trimming cost V 0 bases and J 3 bases; bases outside gene matches: 5.

CDR3 region: CASSFSTASAWETQYF. CDR3 nucleotide sequence: TGTGCCAGCAGTTTTAGCACAGCCAGCGCATGGGAGACCCAGTACTTC. This chain connects TRBV27 to TRBJ2-5; D gene uncertain. Germline V gives CDR1 MNHEY, CDR2 SMNVEV (reference sequence). This CDR3 region has 16 residues. V lost 3 bases to trimming and J lost 5 bases, with 19 bases between them.

This clonotype has just a few counts. The V and J genes are TRBV6-1 and TRBJ2-7, with D perhaps matching TRBD1 or TRBD2 (5 bases each). Germline V gene sequence: CDR1 MNHNS, CDR2 SASEGT. The ends were cut back, 8 bases at V and 1 base at J, with 21 bases in the middle. CDR3 length: 16 residues. The chain's CDR3 is CASPPTGTPRSYEQYF. CDR3 DNA: TGTGCCAGCCCGCCTACCGGGACCCCCAGATCCTACGAGCAGTACTTC.

The table lists this clonotype with a few counts. The V call is TRBV6-2 or TRBV6-3, the J call TRBJ2-5; 8 nucleotides align to TRBD2. The V gene end was trimmed by 6 bases and the J gene end by 3 bases; junction bases not matched to a gene: 9. Germline CDR1 reads MNHEY; CDR2 reads SVGEGT. The CDR3 is 15 amino acids. The CDR3 loop is CASRPGRRGEETQYF. The CDR3 DNA sequence: TGTGCCAGCAGACCCGGCCGGCGGGGGGAAGAGACCCAGTACTTC.

This clonotype was seen only once. The junction does not match germline at one end; this may be a read error. DNA for the CDR3: TGCGCCGGCAGAATGGATAATGAAAAACTGTTTTTT. Its protein is CAGRMDNEKLFF. V gene TRBV4-1 combines with J gene TRBJ1-4; D not resolved. The germline V gene encodes CDR1 MGHRA and CDR2 YSYEKL. CDR3 length: 12 residues.

This clonotype has just a few counts. The genes are TRBV2 and TRBJ2-3; D perhaps matches TRBD2 (6 bases). Trimming took 6 bases from V and 5 from J, leaving 9 bases between them. The germline CDR1 and CDR2 sequences are SNHLY and FYNNEI. The CDR3 consists of 12 residues. The CDR3 is CASRVGGDTQYF. The CDR3 region has the DNA TGTGCCAGCAGGGTGGGGGGAGATACGCAGTATTTT.

This clonotype came up many times. J is TRBJ2-7 and V is TRBV5-1; TRBD2 matches 7 bases. The V and J ends lost 8 bases and 3 bases, in that order; junction bases with no gene match: 5. CDR1 and CDR2 from the germline V gene are SGHRS and YFSETQ. This CDR3 is 12 amino acids long. The CDR3 nucleotides are TGCGCCAGTTCCGGGACTATCTACGAGCAGTACTTC. This encodes CASSGTIYEQYF.

The rearrangement links TRBV5-1 to TRBJ2-3; D call uncertain. The germline CDR1 and CDR2 sequences are SGHRS and YFSETQ. This CDR3 comprises 14 residues. The germline V and J ends were trimmed by 1 base and 6 bases, with 12 bases remaining between them. The CDR3 reads CASSLFRGSDTQYF. In nucleotides, the CDR3 is TGCGCCAGCAGCTTGTTCCGTGGGTCTGATACGCAGTATTTT.

This clonotype showed up just once. A clone one base away is much larger, so this may be a read error. This likely comes from a read error, as the CDR3 has no conserved phenylalanine or tryptophan at its end. This rearrangement joins TRBV7-3 to TRBJ1-2; D is ambiguous. Trimming took off 5 bases at V and 5 bases at J, with 12 bases between the two ends. The V gene's germline CDR1 is SGHTA and CDR2 FQGTGA. The CDR3 length is 13 residues. The CDR3 bases are TGTGCCAGCAGCCCGGACGGCCTTTATGGCTACACCCTC. Protein product: CASSPDGLYGYTL.